What follows describes a single T cell receptor (beta chain). Its target is unknown. TCRdb keeps only in-frame clones here, not all; method: immunoSEQ multiplex PCR. The sample has around 40,000 clones, around 89% seen once. This sample was included in a study of PD-L1 blockade in urothelial cancer. About the research overall: Males with bladder-origin urothelial cancer constituted about 90% of the 29 patients. Patients had undergone 0 to 3 prior chemotherapy regimens. Study observations and caveats: Pretreatment TCR clonality in blood, when below the median, was predictive of better survival.

The V segment lost 5 bases and the J segment 5 bases; nucleotides outside the gene matches: 0. Germline loops: CDR1 SGHRS, CDR2 YFSETQ. The CDR3 covers 13 residues. V gene TRBV5-1 combines with J gene TRBJ2-1, with 11 bases lining up with TRBD2. The origin of this receptor is a man in his fifties or sixties with urothelial cancer. Sample: PBMCs, taken around atezolizumab (anti-PD-L1) treatment. CDR3 coding DNA: TGCGCCAGCAGACTAGCGGGGGACAATGAGCAGTTCTTC. The encoded protein is CASRLAGDNEQFF.